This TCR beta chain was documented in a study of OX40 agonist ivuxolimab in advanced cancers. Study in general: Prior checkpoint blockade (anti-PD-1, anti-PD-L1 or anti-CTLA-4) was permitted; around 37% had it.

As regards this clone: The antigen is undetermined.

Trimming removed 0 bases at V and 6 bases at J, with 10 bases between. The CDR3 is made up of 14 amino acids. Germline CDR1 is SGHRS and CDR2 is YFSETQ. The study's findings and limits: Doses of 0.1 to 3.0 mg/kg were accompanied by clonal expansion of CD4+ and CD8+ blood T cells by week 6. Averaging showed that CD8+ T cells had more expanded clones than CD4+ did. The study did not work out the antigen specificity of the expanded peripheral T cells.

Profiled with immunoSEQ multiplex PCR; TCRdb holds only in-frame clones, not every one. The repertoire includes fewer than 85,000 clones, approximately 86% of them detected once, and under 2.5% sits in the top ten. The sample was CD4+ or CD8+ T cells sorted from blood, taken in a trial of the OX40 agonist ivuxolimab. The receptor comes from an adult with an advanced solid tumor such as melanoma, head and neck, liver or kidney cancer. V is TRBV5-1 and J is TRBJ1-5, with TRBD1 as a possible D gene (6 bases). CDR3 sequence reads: CASSLDLQGQPQHF. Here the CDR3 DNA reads TGCGCCAGCAGCTTGGACCTACAGGGTCAGCCCCAGCATTTT.